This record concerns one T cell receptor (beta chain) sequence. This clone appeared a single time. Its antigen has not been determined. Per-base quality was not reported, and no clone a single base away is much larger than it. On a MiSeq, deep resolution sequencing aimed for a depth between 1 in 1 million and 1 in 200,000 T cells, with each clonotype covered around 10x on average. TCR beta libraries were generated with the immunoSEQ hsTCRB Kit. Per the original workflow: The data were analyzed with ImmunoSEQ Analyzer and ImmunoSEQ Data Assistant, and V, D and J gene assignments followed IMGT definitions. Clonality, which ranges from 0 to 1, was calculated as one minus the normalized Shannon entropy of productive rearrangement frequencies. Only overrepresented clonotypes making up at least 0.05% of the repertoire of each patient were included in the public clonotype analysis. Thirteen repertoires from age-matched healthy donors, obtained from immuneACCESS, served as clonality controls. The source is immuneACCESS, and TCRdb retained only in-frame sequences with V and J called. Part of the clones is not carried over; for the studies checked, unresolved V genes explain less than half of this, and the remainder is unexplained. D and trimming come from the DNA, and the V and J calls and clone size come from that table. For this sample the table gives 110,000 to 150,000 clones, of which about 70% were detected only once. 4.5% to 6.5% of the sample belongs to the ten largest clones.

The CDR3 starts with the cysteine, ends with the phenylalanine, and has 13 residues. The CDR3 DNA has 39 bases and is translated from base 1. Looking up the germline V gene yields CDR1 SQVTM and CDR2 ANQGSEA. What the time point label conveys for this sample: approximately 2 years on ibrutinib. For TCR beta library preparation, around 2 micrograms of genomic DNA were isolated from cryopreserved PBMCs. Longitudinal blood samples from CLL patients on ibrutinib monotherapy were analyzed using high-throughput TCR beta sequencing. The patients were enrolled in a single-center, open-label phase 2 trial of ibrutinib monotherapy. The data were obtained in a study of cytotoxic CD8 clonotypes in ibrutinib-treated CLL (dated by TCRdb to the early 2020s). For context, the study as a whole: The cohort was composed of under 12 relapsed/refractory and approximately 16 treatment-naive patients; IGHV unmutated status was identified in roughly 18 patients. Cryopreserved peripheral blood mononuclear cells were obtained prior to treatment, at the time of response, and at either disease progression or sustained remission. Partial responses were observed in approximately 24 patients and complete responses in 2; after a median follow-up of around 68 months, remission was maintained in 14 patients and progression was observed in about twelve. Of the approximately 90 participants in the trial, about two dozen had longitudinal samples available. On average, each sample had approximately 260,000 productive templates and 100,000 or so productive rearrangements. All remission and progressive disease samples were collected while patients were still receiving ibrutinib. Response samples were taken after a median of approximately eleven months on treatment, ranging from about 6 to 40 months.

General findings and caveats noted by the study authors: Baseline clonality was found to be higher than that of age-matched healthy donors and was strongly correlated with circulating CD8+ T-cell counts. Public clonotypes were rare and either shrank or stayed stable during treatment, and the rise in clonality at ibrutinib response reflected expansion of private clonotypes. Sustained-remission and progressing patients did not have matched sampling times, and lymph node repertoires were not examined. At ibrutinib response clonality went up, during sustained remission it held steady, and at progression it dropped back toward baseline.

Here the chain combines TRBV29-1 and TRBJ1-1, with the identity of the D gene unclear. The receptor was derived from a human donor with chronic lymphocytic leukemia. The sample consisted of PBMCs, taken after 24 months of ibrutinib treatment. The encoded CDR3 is CTPLNNGNTEAFF. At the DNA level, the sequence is TGCACCCCGTTGAATAATGGGAACACTGAAGCTTTCTTT.